This T cell receptor beta chain was retrieved from a study of blood T cell repertoires in COVID-19. Background on the study: Some COVID-19 samples were acute and others convalescent; all came from the United States, Italy and Spain. The analysed material was cDNA or gDNA that came from T cells, B-cell-depleted T cells, or PBMCs.

Authors' methods: Nucleated cell number was recorded as an estimate derived from reference gene primer amplification. Produced via immunoSEQ multiplex PCR; TCRdb's table is partial and in-frame only. The D gene and trimming were derived from the DNA, and the V and J assignments and clone size from that table. The sample shows about 140,000 clones, less than 80% of them seen only once. The receptor was derived from an elderly woman with active or convalescent COVID-19. The material sequenced was peripheral blood.

The chain's CDR3 is CATSDPGGGTPGELFF. The CDR3 DNA sequence: TGTGCCACCAGTGACCCCGGGGGGGGAACCCCCGGGGAGCTGTTTTTT. The rearrangement joins TRBV24-1 to TRBJ2-2, with TRBD2 identical over 8 bases. The germline V gene encodes CDR1 KGHDR and CDR2 SFDVKD. V shed 4 bases, J shed 6 bases, and the junction held 9 bases outside the gene matches. The CDR3 consists of 16 residues.